A selection of T cell receptor beta chains follows, all from one sample in a study of OX40 agonist ivuxolimab in advanced cancers. The repertoire was sequenced with immunoSEQ multiplex PCR; TCRdb's copy has only in-frame clones and lacks some. The sample holds tens of thousands of clones, over 60% seen once. Source: CD4+ or CD8+ T cells sorted from blood, taken in a trial of the OX40 agonist ivuxolimab. The origin of the receptors is an adult with an advanced solid tumor such as melanoma, head and neck, liver or kidney cancer. Each CDR3 is given with its conserved first and last residue. D genes are given only for firm matches. Clone size is shown for a subset of rows, as once, few, many or a class of expanded clone.

CDR3 DNA: TGTGCCAGTAGTATGCGACAGCTAAACACTGAAGCTTTCTTT
CDR3 protein: CASSMRQLNTEAFF
J gene: TRBJ1-1
clone size: -
D gene: -
V gene: TRBV19

CDR3 DNA: TGTGCCTCAAAGGGAGGGGATAGCAATCAGCCCCAGCATTTT
CDR3 protein: CASKGGDSNQPQHF
J gene: TRBJ1-5
clone size: -
D gene: -
V gene: TRBV10-3

CDR3 DNA: TGTGCCAGCAGCTTAGTGCGGGGGGGACTCACCGGGGAGCTGTTTTTT
CDR3 protein: CASSLVRGGLTGELFF
J gene: TRBJ2-2
clone size: large
D gene: TRBD2
V gene: TRBV7-6

CDR3 DNA: TGTGCCAGCAGCGCGAGATTGGGACTAGCGGGGGGGTACAATGAGCAGTTCTTC
CDR3 protein: CASSARLGLAGGYNEQFF
J gene: TRBJ2-1
clone size: -
D gene: TRBD2
V gene: TRBV9

CDR3 DNA: TGCGCCAGCAGGCGAGACAGAAATCAGCCCCAGCATTTT
CDR3 protein: CASRRDRNQPQHF
J gene: TRBJ1-5
clone size: -
D gene: -
V gene: TRBV4-1

CDR3 DNA: TGTGCCAGCAGTTACGAAGTCACGAGCTCCTACGAGCAGTACTTC
CDR3 protein: CASSYEVTSSYEQYF
J gene: TRBJ2-7
clone size: -
D gene: -
V gene: TRBV6-6

CDR3 DNA: TGCGCCAGCAGTCAATCTTTGGGGGGTGTATTGAGTGGCTACACCTTC
CDR3 protein: CASSQSLGGVLSGYTF
J gene: TRBJ1-2
clone size: -
D gene: -
V gene: TRBV23-1

CDR3 DNA: TGCGCCAGCAGCTTGTTTGGGGCCAACGTCCTGACTTTC
CDR3 protein: CASSLFGANVLTF
J gene: TRBJ2-6
clone size: few
D gene: -
V gene: TRBV5-1

CDR3 DNA: TGTGCCAGCTCGACAGGTTTCTACAATGAGCAGTTCTTC
CDR3 protein: CASSTGFYNEQFF
J gene: TRBJ2-1
clone size: once
D gene: -
V gene: TRBV18

CDR3 DNA: TGTGCCAGTAGTATCGGCGGGGGAAACCAAGAGACCCAGTACTTC
CDR3 protein: CASSIGGGNQETQYF
J gene: TRBJ2-5
clone size: -
D gene: TRBD2
V gene: TRBV19

CDR3 DNA: TGTGCCAGCTCAACAAAACGGGATTCTGGTTCACCCCTCCACTTT
CDR3 protein: CASSTKRDSGSPLHF
J gene: TRBJ1-6
clone size: few
D gene: -
V gene: TRBV18

CDR3 DNA: TGTGCCAGCAGCTTGCGCGGGGGGGCAGCAGAGACCCAGTACTTC
CDR3 protein: CASSLRGGAAETQYF
J gene: TRBJ2-5
clone size: few
D gene: TRBD2
V gene: TRBV5-4

CDR3 DNA: TGTGCCAGCACTGCCAGGGGATCTAACTATGGCTACACCTTC
CDR3 protein: CASTARGSNYGYTF
J gene: TRBJ1-2
clone size: -
D gene: -
V gene: TRBV2

CDR3 DNA: TGCAGCGTTGCCAGTTATAGCAATCAGCCCCAGCATTTT
CDR3 protein: CSVASYSNQPQHF
J gene: TRBJ1-5
clone size: once
D gene: -
V gene: TRBV29-1

CDR3 DNA: TGCGCCAGCAGTCAAGAACTCCGGGACAGCAAGGACGAGCAGTACTTC
CDR3 protein: CASSQELRDSKDEQYF
J gene: TRBJ2-7
clone size: -
D gene: TRBD1
V gene: TRBV23-1

CDR3 DNA: TGTGCCAGCAGTCCCTGGGGAGGGGTGTCCGGCTACACCTTC
CDR3 protein: CASSPWGGVSGYTF
J gene: TRBJ1-2
clone size: -
D gene: -
V gene: TRBV6-1

CDR3 DNA: TGTGCCAGCAGTAAAGGGGTTTTCACAGATACGCAGTATTTT
CDR3 protein: CASSKGVFTDTQYF
J gene: TRBJ2-3
clone size: few
D gene: -
V gene: TRBV6-5

CDR3 DNA: TGTGCCTGGAGTAAGGGAGGGACAAGGAGGTCCTACGAGCAGTACTTC
CDR3 protein: CAWSKGGTRRSYEQYF
J gene: TRBJ2-7
clone size: medium-sized
D gene: -
V gene: TRBV30

CDR3 DNA: TGCGCCAGCAGCACGGGACAGAGCTCCTACAATGAGCAGTTCTTC
CDR3 protein: CASSTGQSSYNEQFF
J gene: TRBJ2-1
clone size: -
D gene: TRBD1
V gene: TRBV5-1

CDR3 DNA: TGTGCCAGCAGTCTAATAGCTCCCCCAGATACGCAGTATTTT
CDR3 protein: CASSLIAPPDTQYF
J gene: TRBJ2-3
clone size: -
D gene: -
V gene: TRBV2